In its sample, the clone carrying this T cell receptor beta chain was seen once. What it recognizes is unknown. This could be a read error, since a much larger clone is one nucleotide away. This specimen belongs to a study of neurological immune-mediated disorders. One entry per CDR3 protein results from TCRdb running MiXCR on the 5' RACE reads. The sample comprises 70,000 to 95,000 distinct CDR3 sequences, approximately 13% of which are singletons, and around 4.5% rests with the top ten. Time point denoted: longitudinal time-point 2. Regarding the study as a whole: Across subjects, no CDR3 amino acid sequence appeared in expanded clones of more than one subject, a finding that suggested private repertoires in all groups.

This CDR3 region has 17 residues. Deletions cut 5 bases from V and 6 bases from J, with 24 bases between. Germline-derived CDR1 and CDR2 are MDHEN and SYDVKM. The source of this sequence is a female donor with HTLV-1-associated myelopathy (HAM/TSP). Sequenced sample: PBMCs. The chain links TRBV28 to TRBJ2-3; no clear D gene. CDR3 DNA: TGTGCCAGCAGTACCCCTCCCTTCGCGGCCAGTTTGGATACGCAGTATTTT. Translation: CASSTPPFAASLDTQYF.